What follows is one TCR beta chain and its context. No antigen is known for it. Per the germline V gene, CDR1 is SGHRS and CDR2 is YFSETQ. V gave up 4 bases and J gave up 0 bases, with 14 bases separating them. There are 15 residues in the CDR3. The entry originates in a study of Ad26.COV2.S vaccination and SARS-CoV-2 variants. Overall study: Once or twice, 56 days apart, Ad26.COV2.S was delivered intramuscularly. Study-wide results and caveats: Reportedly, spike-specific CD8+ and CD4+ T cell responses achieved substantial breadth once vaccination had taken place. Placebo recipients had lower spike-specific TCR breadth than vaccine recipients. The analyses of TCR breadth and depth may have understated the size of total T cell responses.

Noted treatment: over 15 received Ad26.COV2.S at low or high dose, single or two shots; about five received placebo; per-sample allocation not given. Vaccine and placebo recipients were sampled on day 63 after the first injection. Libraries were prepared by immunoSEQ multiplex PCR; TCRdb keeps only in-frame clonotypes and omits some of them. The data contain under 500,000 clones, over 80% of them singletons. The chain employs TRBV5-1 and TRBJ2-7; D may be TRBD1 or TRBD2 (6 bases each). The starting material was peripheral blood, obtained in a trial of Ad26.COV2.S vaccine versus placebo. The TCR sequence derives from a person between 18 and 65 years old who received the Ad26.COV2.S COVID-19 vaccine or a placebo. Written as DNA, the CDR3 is TGCGCCAGCAGCCCCGGAGGGGGACTCTCCTACGAGCAGTACTTC. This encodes CASSPGGGLSYEQYF.